The 8 T cell receptor beta chains listed next were all sequenced from one sample in a study of blood T cell repertoires in COVID-19. Repertoires were generated with immunoSEQ multiplex PCR, while TCRdb's copy carries only in-frame clones and drops some. The sample includes 300,000 to 450,000 clones, 89% of them seen just once. Input material: peripheral blood. These TCRs come from a woman aged 25 to 39 with COVID-19, enrolled during active disease.

This chain links TRBV5-4 with TRBJ2-5; possibly TRBD2 for D (6 bases). Germline CDR1 is SGHNT and CDR2 is YYREEE (reference sequence). The CDR3 loop spans 16 amino acids. Trimming took off 3 bases at V and 4 bases at J, with 19 bases between the two ends. CDR3 nucleotides: TGTGCCAGCAGCTCCGTCGGGACTGGACCCCCAGAGACCCAGTACTTC. This gives the protein CASSSVGTGPPETQYF.

The V gene is TRBV6-1, the J gene TRBJ2-7; TRBD1 aligns across 10 bases. The CDR3 has 14 residues. The junction had 5 bases not matched to a gene; V was cut back by 2 bases and J by 7 bases. Germline V gene lookup returns CDR1 MNHNS and CDR2 SASEGT. The CDR3 is CASSELGQGGEQYV. CDR3 DNA sequence: TGTGCCAGCAGTGAACTTGGACAGGGGGGAGAGCAGTACGTC.

The chain is built from TRBV7-2 and TRBJ1-2; TRBD1 agrees at 9 bases. V was clipped by 5 bases and J by 0 bases; unmatched bases: 4. Germline V lookup: CDR1 SGHTA, CDR2 FQGNSA. CDR3 length: 15 residues. This CDR3 reads CASSGGQGTNYGYTF. CDR3 DNA: TGTGCCAGCAGCGGGGGACAGGGCACTAACTATGGCTACACCTTC.

This clone was observed once. The chain recombines TRBV6-1 with TRBJ1-6; D gene unclear. This CDR3 has 17 amino acids. Germline-derived CDR1 and CDR2 are MNHNS and SASEGT. The V end was cut by 1 base, the J end by 0 bases, with 10 bases between. The CDR3 region has the DNA TGTGCCAGCAGTGAAGTGTGGAGGGTCTCCTATAATTCACCCCTCCACTTT. This gives the protein CASSEVWRVSYNSPLHF.

This sequence joins TRBV5-6 and TRBJ2-5; D call uncertain. CDR1 SGHDT and CDR2 YYEEEE come from the germline V gene. The ends were cut back, 2 bases at V and 7 bases at J, with 12 bases in the middle. CDR3 length: 13 amino acids. The CDR3 protein is CASSFNLPGTQYF. The CDR3, as DNA: TGTGCCAGCAGCTTCAATCTTCCGGGGACCCAGTACTTC. The whole variable domain, filled in from reference TRBV5-6 and TRBJ2-5, reads DAGVTQSPTHLIKTRGQQVTLRCSPKSGHDTVSWYQQALGQGPQFIFQYYEEEERQRGNFPDRFSGHQFPNYSSELNVNALLLGDSALYLCASSFNLPGTQYFGPGTRLLVL.

This chain uses TRBV3-1 (or the pseudogene TRBV3-2) with TRBJ2-5; TRBD1 is a possible D gene (6 bases). Trimming removed 0 bases at V and 4 bases at J, with 15 bases between. There are 16 residues in the CDR3. The germline gives CDR1 LGHDT, CDR2 YNNKEL (reference sequence). CDR3 nucleotide sequence: TGTGCCAGCAGCCAAGATCCATCGACAGGTCGAGAGACCCAGTACTTC. It specifies CASSQDPSTGRETQYF.

The chain joins TRBV6-2 or TRBV6-3 to TRBJ1-1; D is ambiguous. Germline lookup yields CDR1 MNHEY and CDR2 SVGEGT. Trimming stripped 4 bases from V and 4 bases from J, with 13 bases between. The CDR3 covers 14 residues. CDR3 sequence (DNA): TGTGCCAGCAGTTTGGCTGTGAGGAGCACTGAAGCTTTCTTT. This codes for CASSLAVRSTEAFF.

The rearrangement links TRBV4-2 to TRBJ2-5, with TRBD2 matching 7 bases. Germline V gives CDR1 LGHNA, CDR2 YNFKEQ. V shed 4 bases and J 2 bases; nucleotides not matched to a gene: 10. This CDR3 spans 16 amino acids. The CDR3 sequence is CASSRVPAGTQETQYF. The CDR3 DNA follows: TGTGCCAGCAGCCGGGTGCCAGCGGGGACGCAAGAGACCCAGTACTTC.